One sample yielded the 5 T cell receptor beta chains listed below, sequenced in a study of shared clonotypes between healthy human individuals. TCRdb's table, derived via immunoSEQ multiplex PCR, lists solely in-frame clones and lacks some. The sample consists of approximately 1.9 million clones, roughly 93% of them appearing once. Positive CCR7 selection of CD45RO-negative cells yielded the naive CD8 cells, and terminally differentiated effector memory CD45RA+ cells were excluded. Sequences were obtained from naive CD8+ T cells from PBMCs. Receptor source: a man younger than 30 in good health. Some clones in this sample may be carry-over from other donors' samples.

The chain joins TRBV4-1 to TRBJ2-1; TRBD2 matches 12 bases. The germline gives CDR1 MGHRA, CDR2 YSYEKL. The CDR3 totals 18 residues. V was clipped by 6 bases and J by 3 bases; unmatched bases: 12. The CDR3 loop is CASSSGLAGIRLYNEQFF. The CDR3 DNA is TGCGCCAGCAGTAGTGGACTAGCGGGGATACGACTCTACAATGAGCAGTTCTTC.

The chain couples TRBV6-5 to TRBJ1-1, with a weak D call TRBD1 (5 bases). Germline V gene lookup returns CDR1 MNHEY and CDR2 SVGAGI. The V and J ends lost 2 bases and 3 bases respectively, with 7 bases between them. The CDR3 has 13 residues. In nucleotides, the CDR3 is TGTGCCAGCAGTTACGGGGGGTACACTGAAGCTTTCTTT. Amino acids: CASSYGGYTEAFF.

The chain uses TRBV10-3 and TRBJ2-7; 9 positions agree with TRBD2. Germline CDR1 and CDR2: ENHRY and SYGVKD. After removal of 5 bases from V and 1 base from J, the junction contained 12 bases not matched to a gene. This CDR3 region has 17 residues. The CDR3 region is CAISRLLGREGSYEQYF. The CDR3 DNA is TGTGCCATCAGTAGGCTCCTCGGGCGGGAGGGGTCCTACGAGCAGTACTTC.

The V and J genes are TRBV11-3 and TRBJ2-1; the D is unclear. V was shortened by 0 bases and J by 4 bases, with 10 bases between the two germline ends. The CDR3 has 15 amino acids. Germline lookup yields CDR1 SGHNT and CDR2 YENEEA. DNA for the CDR3: TGTGCCAGCAGCTTAGATCAAAGGTTTTACAATGAGCAGTTCTTC. Protein product: CASSLDQRFYNEQFF.

This clone was seen only once. The rearrangement links TRBV7-9 to TRBJ2-5; 9 nucleotides agree with TRBD2. With V trimmed by 4 bases and J by 4 bases, 7 bases remained unmatched. Per germline, CDR1 SEHNR and CDR2 FQNEAQ (reference sequence). CDR3 size: 15 residues. CDR3 bases: TGTGCCAGCAGCTCACGACTAGCGGAGGTAGAGACCCAGTACTTC. Encoded protein: CASSSRLAEVETQYF.